This TCR beta chain was obtained from a study of cytomegalovirus exposure and HLA in healthy donors. Study conclusions and caveats: High specificity and sensitivity for cytomegalovirus status were reported for the classifier. Researchers counted roughly 150 TCR beta chains as cytomegalovirus-associated. Clusters of TCRs from the first cohort tended to co-occur in the 120 or so validation repertoires (as a later analysis found).

Generated by immunoSEQ multiplex PCR, the TCRdb table keeps only in-frame clones and is missing some. The sample records about 240,000 clones, 86% being singletons. The CDR3 spans 15 residues. Germline V lookup: CDR1 LNHDA, CDR2 SQIVND (reference sequence). V dropped 3 bases and J dropped 3; count of bases not matched to a gene: 4. This clone was picked up a small number of times. The target antigen is unknown. This chain uses TRBV19 with TRBJ2-3; 9 bases align to TRBD1. The specimen was PBMCs. This sequence originates from a woman younger than 45 in good health and CMV-seropositive. This CDR3 reads CASSMRDRVTDTQYF. Written as DNA, the CDR3 is TGTGCCAGTAGTATGAGGGACAGGGTGACAGATACGCAGTATTTT.